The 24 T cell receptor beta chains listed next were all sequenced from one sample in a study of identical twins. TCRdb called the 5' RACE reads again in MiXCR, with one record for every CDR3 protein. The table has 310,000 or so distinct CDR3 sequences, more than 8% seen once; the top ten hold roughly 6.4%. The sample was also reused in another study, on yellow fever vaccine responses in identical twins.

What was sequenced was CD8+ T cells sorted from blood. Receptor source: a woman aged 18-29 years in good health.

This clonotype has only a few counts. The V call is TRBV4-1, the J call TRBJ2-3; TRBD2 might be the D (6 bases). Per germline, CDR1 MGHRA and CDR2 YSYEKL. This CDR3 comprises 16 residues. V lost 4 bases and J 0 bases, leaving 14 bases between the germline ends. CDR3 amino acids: CASSLLAVTSTDTQYF. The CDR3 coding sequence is TGCGCCAGCAGCCTATTAGCGGTAACCAGCACAGATACGCAGTATTTT.

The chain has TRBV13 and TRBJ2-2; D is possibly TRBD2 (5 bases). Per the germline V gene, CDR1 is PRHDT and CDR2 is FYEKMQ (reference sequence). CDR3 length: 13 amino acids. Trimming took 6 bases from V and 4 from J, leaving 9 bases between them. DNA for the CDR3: TGTGCCAGCAGTCCTAGCCTCACCGGGGAGCTGTTTTTT. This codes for CASSPSLTGELFF.

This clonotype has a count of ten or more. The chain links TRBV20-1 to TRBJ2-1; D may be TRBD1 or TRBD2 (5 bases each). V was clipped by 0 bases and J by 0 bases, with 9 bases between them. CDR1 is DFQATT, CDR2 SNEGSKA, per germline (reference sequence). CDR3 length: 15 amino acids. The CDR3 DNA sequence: TGCAGTGCTAGAGATATGAGGGGCTCCTACAATGAGCAGTTCTTC. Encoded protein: CSARDMRGSYNEQFF.

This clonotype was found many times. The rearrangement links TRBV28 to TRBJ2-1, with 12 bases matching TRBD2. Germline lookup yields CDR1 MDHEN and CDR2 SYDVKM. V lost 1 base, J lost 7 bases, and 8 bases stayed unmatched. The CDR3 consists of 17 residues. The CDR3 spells CASSLSLLAGGWNEQFF. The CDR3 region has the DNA TGTGCCAGCAGTTTATCCCTACTAGCGGGGGGCTGGAATGAGCAGTTCTTC.

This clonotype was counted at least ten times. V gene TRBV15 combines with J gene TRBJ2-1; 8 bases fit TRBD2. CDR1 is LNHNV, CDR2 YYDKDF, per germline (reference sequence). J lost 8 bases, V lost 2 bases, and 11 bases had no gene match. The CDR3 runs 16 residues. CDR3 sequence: CATSRPAGTSFHEQFF. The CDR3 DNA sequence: TGTGCCACCAGCAGACCAGCCGGGACTAGTTTCCATGAGCAGTTCTTC.

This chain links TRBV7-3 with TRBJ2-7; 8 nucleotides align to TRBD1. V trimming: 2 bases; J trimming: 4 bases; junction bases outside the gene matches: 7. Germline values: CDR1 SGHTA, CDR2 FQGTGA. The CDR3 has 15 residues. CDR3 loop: CASSLGQGAIYEQYF. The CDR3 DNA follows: TGTGCCAGCAGCTTAGGGCAGGGGGCAATTTACGAGCAGTACTTC.

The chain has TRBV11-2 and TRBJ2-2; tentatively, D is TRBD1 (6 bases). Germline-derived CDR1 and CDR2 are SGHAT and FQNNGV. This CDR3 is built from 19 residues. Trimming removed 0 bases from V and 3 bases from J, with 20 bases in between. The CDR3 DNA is TGTGCCAGCAGCTTAGACCGTCATCTCGGGGCAGGGGACACCGGGGAGCTGTTTTTT. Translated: CASSLDRHLGAGDTGELFF.

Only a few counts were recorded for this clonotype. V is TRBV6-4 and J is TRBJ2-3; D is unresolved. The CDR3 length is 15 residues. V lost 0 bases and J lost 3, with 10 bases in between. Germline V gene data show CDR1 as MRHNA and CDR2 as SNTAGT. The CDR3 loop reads CASSDSLGATDTQYF. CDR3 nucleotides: TGTGCCAGCAGTGACTCGTTGGGTGCAACAGATACGCAGTATTTT.

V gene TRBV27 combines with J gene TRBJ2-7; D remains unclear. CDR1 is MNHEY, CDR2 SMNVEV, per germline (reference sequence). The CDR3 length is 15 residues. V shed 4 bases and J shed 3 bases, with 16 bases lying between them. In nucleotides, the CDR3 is TGTGCCAGCAGTTCGTTATGGGGTTCGAACTACGAGCAGTACTTC. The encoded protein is CASSSLWGSNYEQYF.

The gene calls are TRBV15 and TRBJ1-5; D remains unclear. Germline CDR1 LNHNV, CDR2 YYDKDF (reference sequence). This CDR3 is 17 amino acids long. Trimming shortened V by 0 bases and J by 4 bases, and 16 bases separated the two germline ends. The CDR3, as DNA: TGTGCCACCAGCAGAGATAATCTGTTCGGCCCAAATCAGCCCCAGCATTTT. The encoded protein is CATSRDNLFGPNQPQHF.

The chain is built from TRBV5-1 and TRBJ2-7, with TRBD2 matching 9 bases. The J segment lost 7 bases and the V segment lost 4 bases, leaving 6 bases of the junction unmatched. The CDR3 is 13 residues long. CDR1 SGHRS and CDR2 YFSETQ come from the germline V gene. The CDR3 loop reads CASSVGLAEEQYF. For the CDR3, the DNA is TGCGCCAGCAGCGTGGGACTAGCTGAGGAGCAGTACTTC. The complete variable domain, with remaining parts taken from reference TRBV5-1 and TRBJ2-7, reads KAGVTQTPRYLIKTRGQQVTLSCSPISGHRSVSWYQQTPGQGLQFLFEYFSETQRNKGNFPGRFSGRQFSNSRSEMNVSTLELGDSALYLCASSVGLAEEQYFGPGTRLTVT.

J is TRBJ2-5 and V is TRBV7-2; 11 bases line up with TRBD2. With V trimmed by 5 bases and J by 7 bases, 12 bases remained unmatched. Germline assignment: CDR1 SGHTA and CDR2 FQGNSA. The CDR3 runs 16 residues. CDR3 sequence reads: CASSPPTSGIRVTQYF. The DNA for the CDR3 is TGTGCCAGCAGCCCCCCGACTAGCGGGATAAGGGTGACCCAGTACTTC.

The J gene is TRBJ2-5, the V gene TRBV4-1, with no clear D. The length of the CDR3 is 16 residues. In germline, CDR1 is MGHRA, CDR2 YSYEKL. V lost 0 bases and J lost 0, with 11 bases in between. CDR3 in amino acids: CASSQEPAWNQETQYF. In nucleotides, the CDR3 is TGCGCCAGCAGCCAAGAGCCCGCCTGGAACCAAGAGACCCAGTACTTC.

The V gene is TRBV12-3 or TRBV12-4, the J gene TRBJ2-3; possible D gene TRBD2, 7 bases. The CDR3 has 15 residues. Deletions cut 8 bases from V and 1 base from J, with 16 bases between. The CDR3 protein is CASPKGGEGTDTQYF. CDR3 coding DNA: TGTGCCAGCCCTAAAGGGGGGGAAGGCACAGATACGCAGTATTTT.

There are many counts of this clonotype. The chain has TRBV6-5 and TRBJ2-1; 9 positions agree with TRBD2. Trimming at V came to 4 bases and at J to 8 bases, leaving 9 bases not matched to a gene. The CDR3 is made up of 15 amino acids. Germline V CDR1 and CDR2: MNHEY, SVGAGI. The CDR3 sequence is CASSFAGGPDHEQFF. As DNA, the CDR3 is TGTGCCAGCAGTTTCGCGGGAGGGCCTGACCATGAGCAGTTCTTC.

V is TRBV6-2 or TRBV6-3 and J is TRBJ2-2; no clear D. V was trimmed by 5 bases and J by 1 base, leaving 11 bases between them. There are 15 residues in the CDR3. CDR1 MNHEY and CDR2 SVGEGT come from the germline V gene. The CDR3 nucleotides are TGTGCCAGCAGTCACCCAGCCGAGAACACCGGGGAGCTGTTTTTT. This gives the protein CASSHPAENTGELFF.

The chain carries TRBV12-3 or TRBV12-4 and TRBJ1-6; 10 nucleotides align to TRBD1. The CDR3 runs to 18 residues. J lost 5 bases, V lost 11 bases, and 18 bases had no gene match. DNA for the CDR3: TGTGCCCCGGTGCCGCAGTGCCAGGGGACAGGGGATAATTCACCCCTCCACTTT. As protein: CAPVPQCQGTGDNSPLHF.

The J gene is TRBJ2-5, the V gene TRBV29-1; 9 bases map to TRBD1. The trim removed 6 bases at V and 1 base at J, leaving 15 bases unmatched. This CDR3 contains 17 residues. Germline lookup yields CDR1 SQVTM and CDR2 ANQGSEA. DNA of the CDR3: TGCAGCGTCGACCAGATCTGGGGACAGGGCGTCCAAGAGACCCAGTACTTC. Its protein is CSVDQIWGQGVQETQYF.

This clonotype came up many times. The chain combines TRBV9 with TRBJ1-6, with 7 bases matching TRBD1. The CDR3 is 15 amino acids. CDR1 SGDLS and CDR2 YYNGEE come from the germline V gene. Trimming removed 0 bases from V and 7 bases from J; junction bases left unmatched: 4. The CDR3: CASSVARGVNSPLHF. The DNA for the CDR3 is TGTGCCAGCAGCGTAGCCAGGGGGGTAAATTCACCCCTCCACTTT.

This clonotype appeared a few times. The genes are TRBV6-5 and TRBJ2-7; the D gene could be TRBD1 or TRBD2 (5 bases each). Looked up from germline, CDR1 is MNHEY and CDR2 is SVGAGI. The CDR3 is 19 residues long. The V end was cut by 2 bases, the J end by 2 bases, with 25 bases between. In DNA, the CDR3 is TGTGCCAGCAGTTACCCCGGGACCGGCTTGTATTACGACCCCTACGAGCAGTACTTC. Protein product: CASSYPGTGLYYDPYEQYF.

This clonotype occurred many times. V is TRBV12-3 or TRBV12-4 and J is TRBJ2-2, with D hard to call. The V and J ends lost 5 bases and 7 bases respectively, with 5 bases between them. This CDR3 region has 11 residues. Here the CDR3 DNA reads TGTGCCAGCAGTCCCCTCGGGGAGCTGTTTTTT. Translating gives CASSPLGELFF.

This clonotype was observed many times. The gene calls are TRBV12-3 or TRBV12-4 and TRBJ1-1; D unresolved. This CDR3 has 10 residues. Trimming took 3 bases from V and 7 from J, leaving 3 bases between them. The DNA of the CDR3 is TGTGCCAGCAGTTTTGATGAAGCTTTCTTT. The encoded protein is CASSFDEAFF.

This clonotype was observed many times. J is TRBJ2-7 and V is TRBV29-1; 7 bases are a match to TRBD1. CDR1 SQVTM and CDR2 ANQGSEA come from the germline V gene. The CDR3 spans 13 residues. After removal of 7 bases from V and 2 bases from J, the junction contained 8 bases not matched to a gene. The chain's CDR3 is CSALLTGTYEQYF. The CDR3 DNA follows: TGCAGCGCCTTATTGACAGGGACCTACGAGCAGTACTTC.

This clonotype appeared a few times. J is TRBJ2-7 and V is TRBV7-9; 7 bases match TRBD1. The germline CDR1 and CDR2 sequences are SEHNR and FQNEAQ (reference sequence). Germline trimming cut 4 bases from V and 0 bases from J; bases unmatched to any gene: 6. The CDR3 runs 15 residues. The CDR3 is CASSSLDRSSYEQYF. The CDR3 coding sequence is TGTGCCAGCAGCTCCCTGGACAGGAGCTCCTACGAGCAGTACTTC.